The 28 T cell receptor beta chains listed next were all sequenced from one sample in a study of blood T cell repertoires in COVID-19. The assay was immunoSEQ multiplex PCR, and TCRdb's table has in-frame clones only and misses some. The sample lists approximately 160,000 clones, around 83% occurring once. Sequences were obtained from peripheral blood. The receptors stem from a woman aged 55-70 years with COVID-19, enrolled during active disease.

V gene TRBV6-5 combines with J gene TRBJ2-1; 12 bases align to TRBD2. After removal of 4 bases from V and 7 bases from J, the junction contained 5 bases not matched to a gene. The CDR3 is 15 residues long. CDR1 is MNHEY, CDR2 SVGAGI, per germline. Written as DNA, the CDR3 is TGTGCCAGCAGTTCCGTACTAGCGGGGGGTAATGAGCAGTTCTTC. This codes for CASSSVLAGGNEQFF.

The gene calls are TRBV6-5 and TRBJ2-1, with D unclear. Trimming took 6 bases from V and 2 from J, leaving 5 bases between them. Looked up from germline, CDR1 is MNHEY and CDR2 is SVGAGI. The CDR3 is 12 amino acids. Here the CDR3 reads CASRTTYNEQFF. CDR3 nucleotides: TGTGCCAGCAGGACAACCTACAATGAGCAGTTCTTC.

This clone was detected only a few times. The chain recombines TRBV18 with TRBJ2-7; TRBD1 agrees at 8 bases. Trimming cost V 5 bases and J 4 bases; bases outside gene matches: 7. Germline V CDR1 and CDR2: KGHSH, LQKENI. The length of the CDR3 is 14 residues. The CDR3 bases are TGTGCCAGCTCATCGGGACAGGCGAGGTACGAGCAGTACTTC. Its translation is CASSSGQARYEQYF.

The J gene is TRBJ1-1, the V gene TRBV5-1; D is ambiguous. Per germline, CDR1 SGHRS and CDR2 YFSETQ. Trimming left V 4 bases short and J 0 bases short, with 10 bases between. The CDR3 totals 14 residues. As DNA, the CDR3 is TGCGCCAGCAGCCCAGACACTTTGAACACTGAAGCTTTCTTT. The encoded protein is CASSPDTLNTEAFF.

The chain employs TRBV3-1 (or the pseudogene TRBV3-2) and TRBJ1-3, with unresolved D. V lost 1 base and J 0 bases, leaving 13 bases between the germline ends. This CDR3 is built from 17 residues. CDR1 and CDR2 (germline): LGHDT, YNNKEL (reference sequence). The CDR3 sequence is CASSQVPGGSSGNTIYF. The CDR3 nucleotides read TGTGCCAGCAGCCAAGTTCCCGGCGGGAGCTCTGGAAACACCATATATTTT.

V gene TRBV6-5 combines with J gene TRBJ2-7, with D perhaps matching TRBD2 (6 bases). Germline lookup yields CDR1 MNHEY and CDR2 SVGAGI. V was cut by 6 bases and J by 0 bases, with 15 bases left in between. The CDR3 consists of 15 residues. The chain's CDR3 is CASRPGLLSSYEQYV. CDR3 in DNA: TGTGCCAGCAGGCCGGGACTCCTGAGCTCCTACGAGCAGTACGTC.

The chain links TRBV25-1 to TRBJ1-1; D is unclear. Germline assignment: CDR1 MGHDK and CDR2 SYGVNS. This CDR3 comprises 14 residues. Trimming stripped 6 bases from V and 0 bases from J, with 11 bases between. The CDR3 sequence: CASRNPEMNTEAFF. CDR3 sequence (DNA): TGTGCCAGCAGGAATCCTGAGATGAACACTGAAGCTTTCTTT.

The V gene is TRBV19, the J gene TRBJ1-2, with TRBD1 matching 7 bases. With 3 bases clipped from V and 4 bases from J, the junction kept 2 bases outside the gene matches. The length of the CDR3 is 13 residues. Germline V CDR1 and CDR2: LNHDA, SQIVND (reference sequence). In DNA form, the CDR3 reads TGTGCCAGTAGTATCGACAGGGCCTATGGCTACACCTTC. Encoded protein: CASSIDRAYGYTF.

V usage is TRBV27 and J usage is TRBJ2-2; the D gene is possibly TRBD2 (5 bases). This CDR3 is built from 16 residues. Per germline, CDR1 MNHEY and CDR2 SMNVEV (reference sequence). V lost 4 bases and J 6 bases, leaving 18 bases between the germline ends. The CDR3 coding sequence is TGTGCCAGCAGTTCTACTAGATGGAGGTTTTCCGGGGAGCTGTTTTTT. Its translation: CASSSTRWRFSGELFF.

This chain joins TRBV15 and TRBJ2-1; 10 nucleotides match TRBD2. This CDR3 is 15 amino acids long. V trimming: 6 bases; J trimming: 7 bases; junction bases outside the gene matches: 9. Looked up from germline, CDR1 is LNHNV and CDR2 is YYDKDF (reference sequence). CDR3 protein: CATRSGTSVGNEQFF. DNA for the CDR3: TGTGCCACCAGGTCAGGGACTAGCGTTGGGAATGAGCAGTTCTTC.

CDR3 protein: CASSVAAGVDGYTF. DNA for the CDR3: TGTGCCAGCAGCGTAGCCGCAGGGGTGGATGGCTACACCTTC. The chain recombines TRBV9 with TRBJ1-2; TRBD1 might be the D (6 bases). Germline V gives CDR1 SGDLS, CDR2 YYNGEE. This CDR3 is built from 14 residues. Trimming removed 0 bases from V and 6 bases from J, with 12 bases in between.

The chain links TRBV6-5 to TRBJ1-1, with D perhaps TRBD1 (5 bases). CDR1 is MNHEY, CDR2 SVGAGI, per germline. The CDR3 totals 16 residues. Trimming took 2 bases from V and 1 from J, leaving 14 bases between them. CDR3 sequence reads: CASSYRQTTGNTEAFF. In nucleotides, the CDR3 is TGTGCCAGCAGTTACCGACAGACCACCGGGAACACTGAAGCTTTCTTT.

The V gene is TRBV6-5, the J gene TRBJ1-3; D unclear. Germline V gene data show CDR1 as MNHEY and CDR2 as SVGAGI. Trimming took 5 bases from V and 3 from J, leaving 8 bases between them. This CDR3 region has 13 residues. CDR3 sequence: CASSTSSGNTIYF. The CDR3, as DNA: TGTGCCAGCAGTACTTCAAGTGGAAACACCATATATTTT.

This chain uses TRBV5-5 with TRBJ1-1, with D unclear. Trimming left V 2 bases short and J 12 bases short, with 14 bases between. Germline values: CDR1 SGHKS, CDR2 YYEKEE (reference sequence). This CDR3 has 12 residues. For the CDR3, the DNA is TGTGCCAGCAGCTTTTACCGAGGGTTGACTTTCTTT. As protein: CASSFYRGLTFF. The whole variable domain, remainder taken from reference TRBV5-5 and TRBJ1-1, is DAGVTQSPTHLIKTRGQQVTLRCSPISGHKSVSWYQQVLGQGPQFIFQYYEKEERGRGNFPDRFSARQFPNYSSELNVNALLLGDSALYLCASSFYRGLTFFGQGTRLTVV.

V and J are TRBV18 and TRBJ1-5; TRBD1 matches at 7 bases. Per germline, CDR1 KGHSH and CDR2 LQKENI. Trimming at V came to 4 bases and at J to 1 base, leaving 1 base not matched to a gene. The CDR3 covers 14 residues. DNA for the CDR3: TGTGCCAGCTCACAGGGACAGAGCAATCAGCCCCAGCATTTT. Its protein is CASSQGQSNQPQHF. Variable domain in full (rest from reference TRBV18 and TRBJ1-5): NAGVMQNPRHLVRRRGQEARLRCSPMKGHSHVYWYRQLPEEGLKFMVYLQKENIIDESGMPKERFSAEFPKEGPSILRIQQVVRGDSAAYFCASSQGQSNQPQHFGDGTRLSIL.

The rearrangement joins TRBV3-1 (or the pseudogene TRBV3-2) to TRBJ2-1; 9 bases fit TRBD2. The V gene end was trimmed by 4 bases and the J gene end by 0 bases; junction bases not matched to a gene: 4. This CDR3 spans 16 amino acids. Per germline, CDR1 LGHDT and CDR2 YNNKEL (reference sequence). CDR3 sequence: CASSLSGRGSYNEQFF. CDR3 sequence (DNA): TGTGCCAGCAGCCTTAGCGGGAGAGGCTCCTACAATGAGCAGTTCTTC.

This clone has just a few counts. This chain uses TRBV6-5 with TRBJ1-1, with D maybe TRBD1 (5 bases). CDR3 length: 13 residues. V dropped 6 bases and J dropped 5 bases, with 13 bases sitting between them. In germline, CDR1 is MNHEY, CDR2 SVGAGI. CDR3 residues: CASRKGAGTEAFF. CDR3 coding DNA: TGTGCCAGCAGAAAAGGGGCGGGAACTGAAGCTTTCTTT.

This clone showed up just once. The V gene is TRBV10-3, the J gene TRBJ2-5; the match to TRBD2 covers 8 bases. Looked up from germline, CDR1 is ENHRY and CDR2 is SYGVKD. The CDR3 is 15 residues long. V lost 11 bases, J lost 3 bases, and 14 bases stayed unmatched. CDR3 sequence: CAAGGGQSLKETQYF. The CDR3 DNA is TGTGCCGCGGGGGGAGGACAGAGCTTAAAAGAGACCCAGTACTTC.

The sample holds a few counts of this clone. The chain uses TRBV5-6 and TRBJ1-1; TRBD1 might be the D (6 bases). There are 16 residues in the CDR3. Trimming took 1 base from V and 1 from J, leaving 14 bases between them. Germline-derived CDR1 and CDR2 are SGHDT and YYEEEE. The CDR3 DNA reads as TGTGCCAGCAGCTTGACTCCGGGACATCGGAACACTGAAGCTTTCTTT. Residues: CASSLTPGHRNTEAFF.

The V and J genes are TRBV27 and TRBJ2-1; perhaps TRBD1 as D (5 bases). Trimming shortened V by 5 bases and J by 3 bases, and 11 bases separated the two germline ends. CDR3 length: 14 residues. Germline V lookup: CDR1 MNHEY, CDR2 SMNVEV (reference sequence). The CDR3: CASSTLGDYNEQFF. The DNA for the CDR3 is TGTGCCAGCAGTACTCTAGGGGACTACAATGAGCAGTTCTTC.

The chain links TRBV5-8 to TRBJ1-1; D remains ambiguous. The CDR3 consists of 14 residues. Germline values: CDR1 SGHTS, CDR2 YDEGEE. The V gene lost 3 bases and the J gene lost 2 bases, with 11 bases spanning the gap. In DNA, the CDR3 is TGTGCCAGCAGCTCCCGAACAGCAAACACTGAAGCTTTCTTT. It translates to CASSSRTANTEAFF.

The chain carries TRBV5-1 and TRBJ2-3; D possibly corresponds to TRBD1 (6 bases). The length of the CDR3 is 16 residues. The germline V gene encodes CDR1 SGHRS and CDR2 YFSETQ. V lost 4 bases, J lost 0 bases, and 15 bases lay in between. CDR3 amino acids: CASSPREGGSTDTQYF. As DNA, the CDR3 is TGCGCCAGCAGCCCAAGAGAAGGGGGTAGCACAGATACGCAGTATTTT.

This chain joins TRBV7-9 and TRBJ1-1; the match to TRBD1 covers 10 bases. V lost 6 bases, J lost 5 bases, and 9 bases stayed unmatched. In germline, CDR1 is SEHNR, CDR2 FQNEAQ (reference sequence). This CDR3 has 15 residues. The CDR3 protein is CASSYRTGGFTEAFF. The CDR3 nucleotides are TGTGCCAGCAGTTATCGGACAGGGGGTTTTACTGAAGCTTTCTTT.

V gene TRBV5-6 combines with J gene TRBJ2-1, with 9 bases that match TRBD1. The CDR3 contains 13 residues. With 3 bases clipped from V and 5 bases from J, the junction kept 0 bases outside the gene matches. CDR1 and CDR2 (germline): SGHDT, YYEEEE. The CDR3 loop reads CASSWTGDNEQFF. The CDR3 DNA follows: TGTGCCAGCAGCTGGACAGGGGACAATGAGCAGTTCTTC.

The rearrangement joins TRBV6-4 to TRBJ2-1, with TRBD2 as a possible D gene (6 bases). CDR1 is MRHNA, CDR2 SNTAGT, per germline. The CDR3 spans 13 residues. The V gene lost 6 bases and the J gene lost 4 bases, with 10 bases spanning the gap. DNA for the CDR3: TGTGCCAGCAGGGAGGGCCAGTACAATGAGCAGTTCTTC. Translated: CASREGQYNEQFF.

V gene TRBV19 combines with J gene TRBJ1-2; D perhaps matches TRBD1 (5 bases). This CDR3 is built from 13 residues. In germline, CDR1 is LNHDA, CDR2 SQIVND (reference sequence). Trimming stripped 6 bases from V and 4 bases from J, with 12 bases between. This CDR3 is CASSGGLGYGYTF. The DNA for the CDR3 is TGTGCCAGTAGCGGGGGACTTGGCTATGGCTACACCTTC.

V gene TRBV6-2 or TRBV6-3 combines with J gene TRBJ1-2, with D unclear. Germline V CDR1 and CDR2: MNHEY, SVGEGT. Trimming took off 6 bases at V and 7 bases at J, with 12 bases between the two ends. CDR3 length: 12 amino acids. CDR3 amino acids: CASSWRVGGYTF. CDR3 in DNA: TGTGCCAGCAGCTGGAGGGTCGGTGGCTACACCTTC.

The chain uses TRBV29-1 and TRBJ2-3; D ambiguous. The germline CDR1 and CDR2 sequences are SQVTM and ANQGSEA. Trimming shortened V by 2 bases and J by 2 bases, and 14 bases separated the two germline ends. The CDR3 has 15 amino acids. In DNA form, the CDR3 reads TGCAGCGTTGAACGGATAGACACTGTCACAGATACGCAGTATTTT. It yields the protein CSVERIDTVTDTQYF.